This note documents a single T cell receptor (beta chain) sequence. No antigen is known for it. The data derive from a study of long-term antiretroviral therapy in people with HIV. Study-wide results and limits: Blood, drawn from about 2004 to 2018, may reflect older ART regimens.

The CDR3 runs to 17 residues. The junction had 2 bases not matched to a gene; V was cut back by 2 bases and J by 0 bases. Germline values: CDR1 SEHNR, CDR2 FQNEAQ (reference sequence). It was version v3.0 of the immunoSEQ assay that was run at survey level. Repertoires were generated with immunoSEQ multiplex PCR, while TCRdb's copy carries only in-frame clones and drops some. The sample lists roughly 24,000 clones; about 83% were seen once. The material was unsorted PBMCs, obtained 4.8 years after starting antiretroviral therapy. The gene calls are TRBV7-9 and TRBJ1-4; 11 positions agree with TRBD1. The sequence was obtained from a middle-aged man with HIV. The chain's CDR3 is CASSLPGQGATNEKLFF. The CDR3 coding sequence is TGTGCCAGCAGCTTACCGGGACAGGGGGCAACTAATGAAAAACTGTTTTTT.